This TCR beta chain was retrieved from a study of blood T cell repertoires in COVID-19. At the level of the study: The cDNA or gDNA used as material had been derived from T cells, B-cell-depleted T cells, or PBMCs.

Per germline, CDR1 LGHDT and CDR2 YNNKEL (reference sequence). This CDR3 comprises 13 residues. The germline V and J ends were trimmed by 4 bases and 8 bases, with 14 bases remaining between them. This clone was recorded a few times. Other DNA sequences in the same sample also yield this CDR3. The repertoire was sequenced with immunoSEQ multiplex PCR; TCRdb's copy has only in-frame clones and lacks some. The table has some 150,000 clones, about 85% seen once. The receptor was derived from a man aged 40-50 years with acute or convalescent COVID-19. The J gene is TRBJ1-2, the V gene TRBV3-1 (or the pseudogene TRBV3-2); tentatively, D is TRBD1 (5 bases). Sequencing was done on a sample of peripheral blood. The CDR3 loop reads CASSPSGAGGYTF. The CDR3 DNA is TGTGCCAGCAGCCCCAGCGGGGCGGGGGGCTACACCTTC.